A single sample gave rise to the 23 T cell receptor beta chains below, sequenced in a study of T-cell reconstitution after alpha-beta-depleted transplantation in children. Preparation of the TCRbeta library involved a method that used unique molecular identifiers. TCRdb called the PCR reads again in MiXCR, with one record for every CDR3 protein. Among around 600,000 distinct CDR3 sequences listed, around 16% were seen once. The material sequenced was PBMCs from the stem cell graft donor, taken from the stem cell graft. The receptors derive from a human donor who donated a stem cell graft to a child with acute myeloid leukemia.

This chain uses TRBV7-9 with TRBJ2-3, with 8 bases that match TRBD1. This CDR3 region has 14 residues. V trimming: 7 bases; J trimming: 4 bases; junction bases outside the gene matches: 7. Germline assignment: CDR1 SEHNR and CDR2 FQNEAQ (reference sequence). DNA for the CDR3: TGTGCCAGCACCGCCGGGACAGGAGCAGATACGCAGTATTTT. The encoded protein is CASTAGTGADTQYF.

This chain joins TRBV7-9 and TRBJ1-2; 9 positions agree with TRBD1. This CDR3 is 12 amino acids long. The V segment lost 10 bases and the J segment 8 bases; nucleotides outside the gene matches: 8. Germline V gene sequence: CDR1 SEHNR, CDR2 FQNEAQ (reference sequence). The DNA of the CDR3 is TGTGCCATATTGGACAGGGGAAGAGGCTACACCTTC. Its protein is CAILDRGRGYTF. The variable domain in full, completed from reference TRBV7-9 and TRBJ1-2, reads DTGVSQNPRHKITKRGQNVTFRCDPISEHNRLYWYRQTLGQGPEFLTYFQNEAQLEKSRLLSDRFSAERPKGSFSTLEIQRTEQGDSAMYLCAILDRGRGYTFGSGTRLTVV.

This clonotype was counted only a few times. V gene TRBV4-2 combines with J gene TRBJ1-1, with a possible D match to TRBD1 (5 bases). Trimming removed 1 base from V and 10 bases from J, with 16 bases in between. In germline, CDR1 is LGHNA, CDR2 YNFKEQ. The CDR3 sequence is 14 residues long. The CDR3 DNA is TGTGCCAGCAGCCAAGTGGACGGGACGGAAGGAGCTTTCTTT. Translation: CASSQVDGTEGAFF.

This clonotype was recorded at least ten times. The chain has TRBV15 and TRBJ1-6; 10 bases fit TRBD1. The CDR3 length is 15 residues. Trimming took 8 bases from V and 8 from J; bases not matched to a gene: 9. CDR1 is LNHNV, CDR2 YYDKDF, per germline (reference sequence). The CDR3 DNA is TGTGCCACCCGTAACCGACAGGGGGCTTATTCACCCCTCCACTTT. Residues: CATRNRQGAYSPLHF.

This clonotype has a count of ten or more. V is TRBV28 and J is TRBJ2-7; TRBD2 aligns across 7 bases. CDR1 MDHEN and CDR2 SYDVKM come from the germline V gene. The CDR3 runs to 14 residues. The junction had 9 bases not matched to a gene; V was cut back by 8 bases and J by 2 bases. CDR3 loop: CASGNPGTTYEQYV. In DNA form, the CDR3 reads TGTGCCAGCGGTAACCCAGGGACTACCTACGAGCAGTACGTC.

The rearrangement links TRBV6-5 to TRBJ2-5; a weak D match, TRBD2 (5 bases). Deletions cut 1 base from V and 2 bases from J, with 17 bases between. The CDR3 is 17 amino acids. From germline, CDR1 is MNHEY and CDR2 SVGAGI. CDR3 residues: CASSYLTVGEAQETQYF. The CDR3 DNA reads TGTGCCAGCAGTTACTTAACCGTCGGGGAAGCACAAGAGACCCAGTACTTC.

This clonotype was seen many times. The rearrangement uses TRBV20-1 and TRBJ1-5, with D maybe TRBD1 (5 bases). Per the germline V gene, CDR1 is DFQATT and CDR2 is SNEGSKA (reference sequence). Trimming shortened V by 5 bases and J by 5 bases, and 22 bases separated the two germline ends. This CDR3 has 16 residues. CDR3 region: CSAPMLWGGDDQPQHF. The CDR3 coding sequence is TGCAGTGCTCCCATGCTTTGGGGCGGAGACGATCAGCCCCAGCATTTT.

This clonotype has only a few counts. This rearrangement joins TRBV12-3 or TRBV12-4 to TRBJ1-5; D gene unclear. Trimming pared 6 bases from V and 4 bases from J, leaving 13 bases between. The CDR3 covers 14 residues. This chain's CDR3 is CASSPSHRNQPQHF. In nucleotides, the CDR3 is TGTGCCAGCAGCCCTTCCCACAGAAATCAGCCCCAGCATTTT.

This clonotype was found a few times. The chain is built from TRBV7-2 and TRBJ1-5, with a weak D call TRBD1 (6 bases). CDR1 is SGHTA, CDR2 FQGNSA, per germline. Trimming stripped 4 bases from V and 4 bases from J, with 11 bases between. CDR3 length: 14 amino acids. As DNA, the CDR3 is TGTGCCAGCAGCTCAGCCAGGGGAAATCAGCCCCAGCATTTT. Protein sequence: CASSSARGNQPQHF.

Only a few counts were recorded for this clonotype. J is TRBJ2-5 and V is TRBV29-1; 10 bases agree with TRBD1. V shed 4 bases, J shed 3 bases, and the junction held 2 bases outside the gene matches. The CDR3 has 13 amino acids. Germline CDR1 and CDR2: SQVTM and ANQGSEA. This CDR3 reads CSVGGTGEETQYF. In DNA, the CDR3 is TGCAGCGTTGGGGGGACAGGGGAAGAGACCCAGTACTTC.

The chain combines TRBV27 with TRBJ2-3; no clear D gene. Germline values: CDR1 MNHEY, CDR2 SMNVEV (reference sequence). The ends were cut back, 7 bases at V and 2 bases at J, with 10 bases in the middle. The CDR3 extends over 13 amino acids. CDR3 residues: CASTSLSTDTQYF. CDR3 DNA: TGTGCCAGCACTTCCCTCTCCACAGATACGCAGTATTTT.

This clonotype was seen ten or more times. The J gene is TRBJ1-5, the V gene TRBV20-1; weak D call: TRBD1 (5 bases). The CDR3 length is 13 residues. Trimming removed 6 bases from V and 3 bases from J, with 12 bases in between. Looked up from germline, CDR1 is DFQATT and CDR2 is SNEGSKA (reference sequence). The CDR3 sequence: CSALQGLNQPQHF. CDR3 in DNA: TGCAGTGCCCTGCAGGGTCTCAATCAGCCCCAGCATTTT.

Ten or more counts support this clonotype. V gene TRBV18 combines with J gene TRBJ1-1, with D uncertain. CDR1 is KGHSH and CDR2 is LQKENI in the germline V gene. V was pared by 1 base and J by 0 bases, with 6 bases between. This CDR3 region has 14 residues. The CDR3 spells CASSPRTLNTEAFF. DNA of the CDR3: TGTGCCAGCTCACCACGGACCCTGAACACTGAAGCTTTCTTT.

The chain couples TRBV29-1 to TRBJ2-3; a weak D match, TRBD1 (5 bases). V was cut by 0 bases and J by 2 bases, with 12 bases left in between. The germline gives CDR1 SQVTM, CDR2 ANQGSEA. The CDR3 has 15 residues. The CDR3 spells CSVEDIGAPTDTQYF. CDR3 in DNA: TGCAGCGTTGAAGATATAGGGGCGCCCACAGATACGCAGTATTTT.

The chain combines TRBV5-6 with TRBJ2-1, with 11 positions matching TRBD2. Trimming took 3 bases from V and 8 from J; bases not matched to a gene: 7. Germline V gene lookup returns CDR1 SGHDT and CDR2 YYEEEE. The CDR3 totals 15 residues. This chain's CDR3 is CASSSLAGGKHEQFF. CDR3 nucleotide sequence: TGTGCCAGCAGCTCCTTAGCGGGGGGGAAGCATGAGCAGTTCTTC.

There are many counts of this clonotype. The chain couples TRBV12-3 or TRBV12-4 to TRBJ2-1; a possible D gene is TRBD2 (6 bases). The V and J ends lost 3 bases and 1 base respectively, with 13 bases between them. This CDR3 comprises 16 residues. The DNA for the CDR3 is TGTGCCAGCAGTTTGGAGGGCGCGGGGTCCTACAATGAGCAGTTCTTC. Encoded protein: CASSLEGAGSYNEQFF.

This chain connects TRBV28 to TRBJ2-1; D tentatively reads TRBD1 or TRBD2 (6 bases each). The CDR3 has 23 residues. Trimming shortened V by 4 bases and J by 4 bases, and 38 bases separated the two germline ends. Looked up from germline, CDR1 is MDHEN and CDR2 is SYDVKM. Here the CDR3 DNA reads TGTGCCAGCAGTTCAGATTCGCCGACACTAGAGCGGGTTCGACTGGGGGCTTACAATGAGCAGTTCTTC. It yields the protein CASSSDSPTLERVRLGAYNEQFF.

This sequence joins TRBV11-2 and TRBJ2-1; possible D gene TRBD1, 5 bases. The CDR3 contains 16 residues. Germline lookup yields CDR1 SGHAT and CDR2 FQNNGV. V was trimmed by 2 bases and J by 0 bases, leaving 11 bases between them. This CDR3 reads CASSLSHDSSYNEQFF. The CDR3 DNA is TGTGCCAGCAGCTTATCTCACGACAGCTCCTACAATGAGCAGTTCTTC.

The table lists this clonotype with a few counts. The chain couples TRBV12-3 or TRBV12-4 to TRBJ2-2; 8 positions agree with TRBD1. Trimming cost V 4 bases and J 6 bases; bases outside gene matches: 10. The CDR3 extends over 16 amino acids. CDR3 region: CASSWKSDRDAGELFF. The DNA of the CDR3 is TGTGCCAGCAGTTGGAAATCGGACAGGGACGCCGGGGAGCTGTTTTTT.

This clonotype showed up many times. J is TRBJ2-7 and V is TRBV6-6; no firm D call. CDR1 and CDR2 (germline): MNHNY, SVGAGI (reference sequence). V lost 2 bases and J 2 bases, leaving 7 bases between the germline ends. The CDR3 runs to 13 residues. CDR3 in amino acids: CASSYLQAYEQYF. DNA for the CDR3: TGTGCCAGCAGTTACCTCCAGGCCTACGAGCAGTACTTC.

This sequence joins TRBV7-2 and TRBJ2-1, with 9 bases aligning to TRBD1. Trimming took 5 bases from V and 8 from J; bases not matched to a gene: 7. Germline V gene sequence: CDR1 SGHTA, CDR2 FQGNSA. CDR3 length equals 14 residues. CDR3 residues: CASSGGGDRDEQFF. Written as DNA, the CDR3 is TGTGCCAGCAGCGGGGGGGGGGACAGGGATGAGCAGTTCTTC. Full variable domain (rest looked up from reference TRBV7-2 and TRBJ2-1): GAGVSQSPSNKVTEKGKDVELRCDPISGHTALYWYRQSLGQGLEFLIYFQGNSAPDKSGLPSDRFSAERTGGSVSTLTIQRTQQEDSAVYLCASSGGGDRDEQFFGPGTRLTVL.

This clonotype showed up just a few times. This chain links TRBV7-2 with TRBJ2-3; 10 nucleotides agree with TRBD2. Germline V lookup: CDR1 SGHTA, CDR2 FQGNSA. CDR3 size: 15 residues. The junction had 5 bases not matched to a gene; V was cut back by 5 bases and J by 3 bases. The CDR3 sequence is CASSVVSGGTDTQYF. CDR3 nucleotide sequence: TGTGCCAGCAGCGTCGTTAGCGGGGGGACAGATACGCAGTATTTT.

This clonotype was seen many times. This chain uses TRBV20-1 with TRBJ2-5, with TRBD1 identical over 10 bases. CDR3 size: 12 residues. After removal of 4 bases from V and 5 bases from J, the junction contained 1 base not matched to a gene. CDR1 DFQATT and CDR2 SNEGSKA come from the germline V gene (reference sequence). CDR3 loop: CSAMGQGETQYF. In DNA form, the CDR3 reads TGCAGTGCTATGGGACAGGGGGAGACCCAGTACTTC.